One and the same sample provided the 15 T cell receptor beta chains below, sequenced in a study of T cells after yellow fever vaccination. TCRdb reprocessed the 5' RACE reads with MiXCR, giving one entry per CDR3 protein. In the table there are a few hundred thousand distinct CDR3 sequences, roughly 10% of which are singletons. Sequences were derived from PBMCs, sampled on the day of the first yellow fever vaccination. These receptor sequences come from a man between 18 and 35 years old who received the YFV17D yellow fever vaccine.

This clonotype was seen a few times. The rearrangement links TRBV29-1 to TRBJ2-1; D is perhaps TRBD2 (6 bases). Between the trimmed V and J ends, which lost 4 bases and 9 bases, there was a span of 16 bases. Germline values: CDR1 SQVTM, CDR2 ANQGSEA. CDR3 length equals 13 residues. The CDR3: CSVARDSRGEQFF. The CDR3 DNA sequence: TGCAGCGTTGCCCGGGACTCTCGGGGTGAGCAGTTCTTC.

This clonotype was seen a few times. The V and J genes are TRBV6-1 and TRBJ1-3; D gene ambiguous. V was cut by 5 bases and J by 0 bases, with 11 bases left in between. Looked up from germline, CDR1 is MNHNS and CDR2 is SASEGT. This CDR3 comprises 15 residues. The CDR3 DNA reads as TGTGCCAGCAGTCGAACCCGATACTCTGGAAACACCATATATTTT. Protein: CASSRTRYSGNTIYF.

The chain employs TRBV11-2 and TRBJ2-7; 11 positions match TRBD1. The CDR3 runs 15 residues. After removal of 7 bases from V and 5 bases from J, the junction contained 10 bases not matched to a gene. Germline V gene data show CDR1 as SGHAT and CDR2 as FQNNGV. The CDR3, as DNA: TGTGCCAGCACCTTCACCGGACAGGGGGCCCACGAGCAGTACTTC. Translating it yields CASTFTGQGAHEQYF.

This chain uses TRBV7-3 with TRBJ2-4, with D perhaps TRBD1 (5 bases). CDR1 and CDR2 from the germline V gene are SGHTA and FQGTGA. The CDR3 is made up of 13 amino acids. V shed 3 bases and J shed 8 bases, with 11 bases lying between them. The DNA for the CDR3 is TGTGCCAGCAGCTTTGCAGGGCAGGACATTCAGTACTTC. It codes for CASSFAGQDIQYF.

The chain recombines TRBV5-1 with TRBJ2-1; the D call may be TRBD1 or TRBD2 (6 bases each). CDR3 length equals 16 residues. V was cut by 4 bases and J by 9 bases, with 23 bases left in between. The germline CDR1 and CDR2 sequences are SGHRS and YFSETQ. CDR3 sequence: CASSPGGGVGSSEQFF. In DNA form, the CDR3 reads TGCGCCAGCAGCCCCGGGGGCGGGGTTGGGTCCAGTGAGCAGTTCTTC.

Only a few counts were recorded for this clonotype. J is TRBJ2-7 and V is TRBV11-3; 9 bases fit TRBD1. The CDR3 covers 13 residues. The ends lost 1 base at V and 7 bases at J; junction bases unmatched: 2. Germline CDR1 and CDR2: SGHNT and YENEEA. Here the CDR3 reads CASSLAGQGEQYF. The CDR3 coding sequence is TGTGCCAGCAGCTTAGCTGGACAGGGGGAGCAGTACTTC.

There are a few counts of this clonotype. The chain links TRBV4-1 to TRBJ2-2; TRBD2 matches at 11 bases. Germline-derived CDR1 and CDR2 are MGHRA and YSYEKL. The CDR3 extends over 17 amino acids. V lost 5 bases, J lost 7 bases, and 12 bases stayed unmatched. CDR3 in amino acids: CASSYPTSGERGGELFF. CDR3 bases: TGCGCCAGCAGCTACCCGACTAGCGGGGAGCGGGGCGGGGAGCTGTTTTTT.

The chain recombines TRBV24-1 with TRBJ2-1; D is undetermined. This CDR3 contains 13 residues. The germline gives CDR1 KGHDR, CDR2 SFDVKD. The V gene lost 0 bases and the J gene lost 7 bases, with 6 bases spanning the gap. The CDR3: CATSDLRWNEQFF. The CDR3 nucleotides read TGTGCCACCAGTGATTTGAGGTGGAATGAGCAGTTCTTC.

This clonotype showed up just a few times. The chain combines TRBV5-1 with TRBJ1-1; TRBD1 is a possible D gene (5 bases). CDR3 size: 14 residues. V lost 0 bases and J 4 bases, leaving 10 bases between the germline ends. Germline V gives CDR1 SGHRS, CDR2 YFSETQ. CDR3 in amino acids: CASSLEPGTTEAFF. DNA for the CDR3: TGCGCCAGCAGCTTGGAGCCGGGGACCACTGAAGCTTTCTTT.

This clonotype was observed a handful of times. The V gene is TRBV7-9, the J gene TRBJ2-1; the D gene is possibly TRBD2 (6 bases). This CDR3 spans 15 amino acids. Per germline, CDR1 SEHNR and CDR2 FQNEAQ (reference sequence). Trimming removed 5 bases at V and 7 bases at J, with 18 bases between. The CDR3 reads CASSPPAGPMNEQFF. The DNA for the CDR3 is TGTGCCAGCAGCCCCCCGGCGGGACCCATGAATGAGCAGTTCTTC.

This chain links TRBV11-3 with TRBJ1-1, with a weak D call TRBD1 (6 bases). Germline CDR1 and CDR2: SGHNT and YENEEA. There are 14 residues in the CDR3. Trimming took off 2 bases at V and 3 bases at J, with 10 bases between the two ends. CDR3 sequence reads: CASSLMGADTEAFF. The CDR3 nucleotides read TGTGCCAGCAGCTTAATGGGGGCCGACACTGAAGCTTTCTTT.

The rearrangement joins TRBV12-3 or TRBV12-4 to TRBJ1-3, with D possibly matching TRBD1 (6 bases). The CDR3 consists of 17 residues. Trimming shortened V by 6 bases and J by 4 bases, and 22 bases separated the two germline ends. CDR3 nucleotides: TGTGCCAGCAGCCTTAGACTTGCTGGACAGAACGGAAACACCATATATTTT. Translation: CASSLRLAGQNGNTIYF.

The rearrangement links TRBV5-1 to TRBJ2-6, with D perhaps assigned TRBD1 or TRBD2 (5 bases each). Germline V gene sequence: CDR1 SGHRS, CDR2 YFSETQ. The ends were cut back, 1 base at V and 0 bases at J, with 14 bases in the middle. CDR3 length: 18 residues. The CDR3 is CASSLRSGRTSGANVLTF. The CDR3 nucleotides are TGCGCCAGCAGCTTGCGGTCGGGACGGACCTCTGGGGCCAACGTCCTGACTTTC.

This clonotype was seen a handful of times. This chain joins TRBV28 and TRBJ1-3; no clear D gene. Trimming removed 6 bases from V and 2 bases from J, with 17 bases in between. Germline V gives CDR1 MDHEN, CDR2 SYDVKM. The CDR3 sequence is 16 residues long. Here the CDR3 reads CASSFVLKKPGNTIYF. CDR3 coding DNA: TGTGCCAGCAGCTTTGTCCTGAAAAAACCTGGAAACACCATATATTTT.

This clonotype was seen only a few times. The gene calls are TRBV11-2 and TRBJ2-1; D gene ambiguous. Trimming stripped 3 bases from V and 10 bases from J, with 10 bases between. The germline V gene encodes CDR1 SGHAT and CDR2 FQNNGV. This CDR3 has 12 amino acids. CDR3 sequence (DNA): TGTGCCAGCAGCTTTACGGGTTACGAGCAGTTCTTC. This sequence encodes CASSFTGYEQFF.